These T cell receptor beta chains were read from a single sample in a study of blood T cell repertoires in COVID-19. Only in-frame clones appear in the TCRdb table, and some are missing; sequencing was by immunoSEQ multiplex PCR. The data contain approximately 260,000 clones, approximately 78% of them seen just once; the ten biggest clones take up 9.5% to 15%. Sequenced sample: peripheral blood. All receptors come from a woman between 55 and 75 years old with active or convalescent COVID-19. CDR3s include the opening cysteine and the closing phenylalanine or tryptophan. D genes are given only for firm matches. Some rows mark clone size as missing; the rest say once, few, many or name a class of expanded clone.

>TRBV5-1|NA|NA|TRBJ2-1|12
CASRTAYNEQFF
TGCGCCAGCAGGACAGCTTACAATGAGCAGTTCTTC
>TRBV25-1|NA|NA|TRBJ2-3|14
CASSPGGTADTQYF
TGTGCCAGCAGCCCTGGGGGGACTGCAGATACGCAGTATTTT
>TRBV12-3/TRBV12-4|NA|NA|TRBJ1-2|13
CASSLARNYGYTF
TGTGCCAGCAGTTTGGCCAGGAACTATGGCTACACCTTC
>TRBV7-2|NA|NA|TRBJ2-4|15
CASSSRGLAKNIQYF
TGTGCCAGCAGCAGCCGAGGGTTAGCCAAAAACATTCAGTACTTC
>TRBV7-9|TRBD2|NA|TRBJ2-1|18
CASSLPPRLAGGRGEQFF
TGTGCCAGCAGCTTACCCCCCCGACTAGCGGGGGGGAGGGGTGAGCAGTTCTTC
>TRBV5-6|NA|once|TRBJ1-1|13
CASSLGANTEAFF
TGTGCCAGCAGCTTGGGGGCGAACACTGAAGCTTTCTTT
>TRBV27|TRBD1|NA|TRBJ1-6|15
CASSIPGQGNSPLHF
TGTGCCAGCAGTATTCCCGGACAGGGGAATTCACCCCTCCACTTT
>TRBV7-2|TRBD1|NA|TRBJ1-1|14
CASSPGTALSEAFF
TGTGCCAGCAGCCCAGGGACAGCACTCAGTGAAGCTTTCTTT
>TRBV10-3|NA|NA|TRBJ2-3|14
CAISSSTSTDTQYF
TGTGCCATTTCTAGCTCGACTAGCACAGATACGCAGTATTTT
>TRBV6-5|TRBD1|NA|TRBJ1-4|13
CASAQGRQEKLFF
TGTGCCAGCGCACAGGGGAGACAGGAAAAACTGTTTTTT
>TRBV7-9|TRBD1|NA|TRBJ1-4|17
CASSGVGQGRANEKLFF
TGTGCCAGCAGCGGAGTAGGACAGGGGAGAGCCAATGAAAAACTGTTTTTT
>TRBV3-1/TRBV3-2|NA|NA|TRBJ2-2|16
CASSPLSQGKGRELFF
TGTGCCAGCAGCCCCCTATCCCAGGGTAAGGGCAGGGAGCTGTTTTTT
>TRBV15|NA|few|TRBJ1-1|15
CATSSYRAANTEAFF
TGTGCCACCAGCAGTTACAGGGCCGCGAACACTGAAGCTTTCTTT
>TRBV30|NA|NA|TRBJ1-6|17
CAWSVFRGAGLDSPLHF
TGTGCCTGGAGTGTTTTCAGGGGCGCAGGGTTAGATTCACCCCTCCACTTT
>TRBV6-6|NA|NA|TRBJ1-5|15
CASSRLRGDQQPQHF
TGTGCCAGCAGTCGCCTGCGGGGGGATCAACAGCCCCAGCATTTT
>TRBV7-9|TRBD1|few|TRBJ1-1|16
CASSFGQGWHHTEAFF
TGTGCCAGCAGTTTCGGACAGGGCTGGCATCACACTGAAGCTTTCTTT
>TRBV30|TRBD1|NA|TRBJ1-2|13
CAWSTGTADGYTF
TGTGCCTGGAGCACAGGGACAGCGGATGGCTACACCTTC
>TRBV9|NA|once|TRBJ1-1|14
CASSTGPGVTEAFF
TGTGCCAGCAGCACTGGGCCCGGGGTAACTGAAGCTTTCTTT
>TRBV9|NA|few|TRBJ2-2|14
CASSPEILAGELFF
TGTGCCAGCAGCCCGGAGATTCTCGCCGGGGAGCTGTTTTTT
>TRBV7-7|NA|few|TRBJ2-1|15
CASSLVGGAENEQFF
TGTGCCAGCAGCTTAGTTGGGGGGGCCGAGAATGAGCAGTTCTTC
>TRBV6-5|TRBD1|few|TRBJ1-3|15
CASSSGQGHGNTIYF
TGTGCCAGCAGTTCGGGACAGGGGCATGGAAACACCATATATTTT
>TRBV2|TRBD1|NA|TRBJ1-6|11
CASGDRESLHF
TGTGCCAGCGGGGACAGGGAGTCCCTCCACTTT
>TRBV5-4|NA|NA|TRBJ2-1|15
CASSSTSLGRDEQFF
TGTGCCAGCAGCTCCACTAGCCTCGGTAGGGATGAGCAGTTCTTC
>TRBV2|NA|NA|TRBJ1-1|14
CASSEIHPNTEAFF
TGTGCCAGCAGTGAAATACACCCGAACACTGAAGCTTTCTTT
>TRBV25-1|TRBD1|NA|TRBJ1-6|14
CASSPTGLNSPLHF
TGTGCCAGCAGCCCGACAGGGCTTAATTCACCCCTCCACTTT
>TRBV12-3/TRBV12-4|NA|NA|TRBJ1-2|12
CASSGGGYGYTF
TGTGCCAGCAGTGGCGGCGGCTATGGCTACACCTTC
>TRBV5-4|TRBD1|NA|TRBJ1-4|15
CASSLVGAGGEKLFF
TGTGCCAGCAGCCTGGTGGGGGCAGGGGGTGAAAAACTGTTTTTT
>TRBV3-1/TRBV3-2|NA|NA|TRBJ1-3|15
CASSQVRSSGNTIYF
TGTGCCAGCAGCCAAGTCAGGTCCTCTGGAAACACCATATATTTT
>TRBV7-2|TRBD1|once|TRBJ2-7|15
CASSFQTGLRYEQYF
TGTGCCAGCAGCTTCCAGACAGGGCTTAGATACGAGCAGTACTTC
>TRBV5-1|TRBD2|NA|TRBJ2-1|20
CASSLRPTSGTPRMYNEQFF
TGCGCCAGCAGCTTGCGGCCGACTAGCGGGACCCCCCGGATGTACAATGAGCAGTTCTTC
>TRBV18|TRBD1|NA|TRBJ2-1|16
CASSTIYGTGGFEQFF
TGTGCCAGCTCCACGATTTACGGGACAGGGGGTTTTGAGCAGTTCTTC
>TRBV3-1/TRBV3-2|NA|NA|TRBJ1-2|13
CASSQRQTYGYTF
TGTGCCAGCAGCCAGAGACAGACCTATGGCTACACCTTC
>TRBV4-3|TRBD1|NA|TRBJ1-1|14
CASRRGTENTEAFF
TGCGCCAGCAGACGCGGGACAGAGAACACTGAAGCTTTCTTT
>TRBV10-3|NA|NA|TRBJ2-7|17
CAISESIVRDTVGEQYF
TGTGCCATCAGTGAGTCCATAGTCCGGGACACCGTTGGGGAGCAGTACTTC
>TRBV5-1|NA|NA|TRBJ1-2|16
CASSLEPQGWDYGYTF
TGCGCCAGCAGCTTGGAACCCCAGGGGTGGGACTATGGCTACACCTTC
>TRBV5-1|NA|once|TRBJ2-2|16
CASSLNQVTNTGELFF
TGCGCCAGCAGCTTGAATCAGGTTACGAACACCGGGGAGCTGTTTTTT
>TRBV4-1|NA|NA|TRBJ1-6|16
CASSQDRGGGASPLHF
TGCGCCAGCAGCCAAGATCGGGGTGGGGGGGCTTCACCCCTCCACTTT
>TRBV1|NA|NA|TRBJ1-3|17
CTSSQDRRQFSGNTIYF
TGCACCAGCAGCCAAGACAGGAGGCAGTTCTCTGGAAACACCATATATTTT
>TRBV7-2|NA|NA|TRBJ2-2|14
CASSLVASAGELFF
TGTGCCAGCAGCCTGGTAGCCTCCGCCGGGGAGCTGTTTTTT
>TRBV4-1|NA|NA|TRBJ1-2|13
CASSQDLPRGYTF
TGCGCCAGCAGCCAAGACCTCCCGCGTGGCTACACCTTC
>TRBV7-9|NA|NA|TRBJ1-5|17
CASSLVLQGAGGQPQHF
TGTGCCAGCAGCTTGGTTTTACAGGGAGCGGGGGGTCAGCCCCAGCATTTT
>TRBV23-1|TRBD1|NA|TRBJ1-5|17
CASSQSPDRGSNQPQHF
TGCGCCAGCAGTCAATCTCCTGACAGGGGCAGCAATCAGCCCCAGCATTTT
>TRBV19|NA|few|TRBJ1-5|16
CASSSRGARGNQPQHF
TGTGCCAGTAGTAGCCGGGGGGCTAGGGGCAATCAGCCCCAGCATTTT
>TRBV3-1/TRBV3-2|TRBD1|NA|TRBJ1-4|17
CASSQGLGQGAGEKLFF
TGTGCCAGCAGCCAAGGGCTTGGGCAGGGGGCAGGAGAAAAACTGTTTTTT
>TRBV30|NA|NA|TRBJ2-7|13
CAWAHQPSYEQYF
TGTGCCTGGGCTCACCAACCCAGCTACGAGCAGTACTTC
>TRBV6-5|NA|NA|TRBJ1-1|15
CASSFYSEVNTEAFF
TGTGCCAGCAGTTTTTATTCAGAAGTGAACACTGAAGCTTTCTTT
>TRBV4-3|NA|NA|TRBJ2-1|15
CASSRGPGSYNEQFF
TGCGCCAGCAGCCGAGGCCCCGGCTCCTACAATGAGCAGTTCTTC
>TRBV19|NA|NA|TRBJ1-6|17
CASSIVGRGALKSPLHF
TGTGCCAGTAGTATAGTGGGGCGGGGGGCTCTAAAGTCACCCCTCCACTTT
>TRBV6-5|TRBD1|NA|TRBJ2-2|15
CASSRDRGGTGELFF
TGTGCCAGCAGTCGGGACAGGGGAGGGACCGGGGAGCTGTTTTTT
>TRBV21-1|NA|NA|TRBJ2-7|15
CASSRDREDAYEQYF
TGTGCCAGCAGCAGGGACAGGGAGGATGCCTACGAGCAGTACTTC
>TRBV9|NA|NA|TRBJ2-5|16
CASSVGWGVNKETQYF
TGTGCCAGCAGCGTAGGTTGGGGAGTCAACAAAGAGACCCAGTACTTC
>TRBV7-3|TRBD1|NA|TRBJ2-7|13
CASSLQQGREQYF
TGTGCCAGCAGCTTACAACAGGGGCGCGAGCAGTACTTC
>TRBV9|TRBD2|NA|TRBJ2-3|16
CASSGLAGGPVDTQYF
TGTGCCAGCAGCGGCCTAGCGGGGGGGCCGGTAGATACGCAGTATTTT
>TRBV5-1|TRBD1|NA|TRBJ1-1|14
CASSPGQSATEAFF
TGCGCCAGCAGCCCGGGACAGTCGGCCACTGAAGCTTTCTTT